A single sample is the source of the 14 T cell receptor beta chains below, sequenced in a study of T cell responses to AZD1222 COVID-19 vaccine. Sequencing was performed with immunoSEQ multiplex PCR; in TCRdb, only in-frame clones are kept and a portion is missing. The sample includes 120,000 to 150,000 clones, 75% to 90% of them seen just once. The sequencing used peripheral blood, collected on day 0 of MenACWY control vaccination. These receptors were taken from an adult in good health.

V and J are TRBV10-3 and TRBJ2-1; D is unresolved. The CDR3 runs 15 residues. Looked up from germline, CDR1 is ENHRY and CDR2 is SYGVKD. Trimming took off 10 bases at V and 0 bases at J, with 16 bases between the two ends. CDR3 in DNA: TGTGCCACGGGTGGCGCGGACGACTCCTACAATGAGCAGTTCTTC. Protein sequence: CATGGADDSYNEQFF.

The V gene is TRBV2, the J gene TRBJ1-1; no definite D call. Looked up from germline, CDR1 is SNHLY and CDR2 is FYNNEI. This CDR3 contains 13 residues. V shed 3 bases and J shed 3 bases, with 8 bases lying between them. DNA for the CDR3: TGTGCCAGCAGTGATCAACAATACACTGAAGCTTTCTTT. Protein sequence: CASSDQQYTEAFF. The complete variable domain, with remaining parts taken from reference TRBV2 and TRBJ1-1, reads EPEVTQTPSHQVTQMGQEVILRCVPISNHLYFYWYRQILGQKVEFLVSFYNNEISEKSEIFDDQFSVERPDGSNFTLKIRSTKLEDSAMYFCASSDQQYTEAFFGQGTRLTVV.

The chain links TRBV7-9 to TRBJ2-7, with D possibly matching TRBD2 (6 bases). Looked up from germline, CDR1 is SEHNR and CDR2 is FQNEAQ (reference sequence). Trimming removed 5 bases at V and 1 base at J, with 12 bases between. The CDR3 sequence is 14 residues long. CDR3 sequence reads: CASSRPGGSYEQYF. CDR3 bases: TGTGCCAGCAGCCGACCCGGGGGTTCCTACGAGCAGTACTTC.

The rearrangement links TRBV15 to TRBJ1-2; no clear D. Germline-derived CDR1 and CDR2 are LNHNV and YYDKDF (reference sequence). Trimming removed 4 bases at V and 4 bases at J, with 13 bases between. The CDR3 runs to 14 residues. CDR3 sequence (DNA): TGTGCCACCAGCACAGAAGCGGGGATCTATGGCTACACCTTC. Amino acids: CATSTEAGIYGYTF.

The J gene is TRBJ2-1, the V gene TRBV3-1 (or the pseudogene TRBV3-2); no firm D call. Trimming stripped 0 bases from V and 0 bases from J, with 9 bases between. The germline gives CDR1 LGHDT, CDR2 YNNKEL (reference sequence). The CDR3 totals 16 residues. CDR3 bases: TGTGCCAGCAGCCAAGAACGGACCAGCTCCTACAATGAGCAGTTCTTC. This translates into CASSQERTSSYNEQFF.

The rearrangement uses TRBV18 and TRBJ2-5; tentatively, D is TRBD1 (8 bases). This CDR3 comprises 16 residues. Trimming took 0 bases from V and 4 from J, leaving 15 bases between them. Germline values: CDR1 KGHSH, CDR2 LQKENI. CDR3 sequence: CASSPPNRGGSETQYF. The CDR3 DNA follows: TGTGCCAGCTCACCACCGAACAGGGGGGGTTCAGAGACCCAGTACTTC.

The V and J genes are TRBV6-5 and TRBJ2-3; 12 nucleotides align to TRBD2. V lost 2 bases and J lost 1; bases outside the gene matches: 1. In germline, CDR1 is MNHEY, CDR2 SVGAGI. The CDR3 length is 16 residues. Here the CDR3 reads CASSYRLAGGTDTQYF. The CDR3, as DNA: TGTGCCAGCAGTTACCGACTAGCGGGGGGCACAGATACGCAGTATTTT.

The chain uses TRBV5-5 and TRBJ1-5; D gene unclear. The germline V and J ends were trimmed by 2 bases and 5 bases, with 17 bases remaining between them. The CDR3 contains 16 residues. Germline CDR1 is SGHKS and CDR2 is YYEKEE (reference sequence). CDR3 coding DNA: TGTGCCAGCAGCTTAGACGGAGCAAACCTTTATCAGCCCCAGCATTTT. Translation gives CASSLDGANLYQPQHF.

This clone has only one observation. The chain couples TRBV19 to TRBJ2-2, with TRBD2 as a possible D gene (7 bases). The CDR3 has 14 amino acids. The V gene lost 5 bases and the J gene lost 7 bases, with 14 bases spanning the gap. Germline V CDR1 and CDR2: LNHDA, SQIVND (reference sequence). CDR3: CASSRVGGHGELFF. The CDR3 region has the DNA TGTGCCAGTAGTCGCGTCGGGGGGCACGGGGAGCTGTTTTTT.

This rearrangement joins TRBV11-3 to TRBJ2-1, with 13 bases identical to TRBD2. The CDR3 consists of 15 residues. V gave up 5 bases and J gave up 8 bases; unmatched junction bases: 6. Germline values: CDR1 SGHNT, CDR2 YENEEA. DNA for the CDR3: TGTGCCAGCAGCAAACTAGCGGGGGGGCGGGATGAGCAGTTCTTC. Encoded protein: CASSKLAGGRDEQFF.

This chain connects TRBV3-1 (or the pseudogene TRBV3-2) to TRBJ2-3, with TRBD2 matching 8 bases. Germline V gene sequence: CDR1 LGHDT, CDR2 YNNKEL (reference sequence). The CDR3 runs 15 residues. Trimming cost V 1 base and J 6 bases; bases outside gene matches: 6. CDR3 protein: CASSQGGTSADTQYF. The DNA for the CDR3 is TGTGCCAGCAGCCAAGGGGGGACTAGTGCGGATACGCAGTATTTT.

The genes are TRBV6-1 and TRBJ2-1; 7 nucleotides line up with TRBD2. The junction had 14 bases not matched to a gene; V was cut back by 0 bases and J by 9 bases. CDR3 size: 17 residues. Germline V gives CDR1 MNHNS, CDR2 SASEGT. In DNA, the CDR3 is TGTGCCAGCAGTGAAGCGCTCTTGGGCGGGGGTCGTAGTGAGCAGTTCTTC. It specifies CASSEALLGGGRSEQFF.

This chain uses TRBV5-1 with TRBJ2-2, with D unresolved. Germline lookup yields CDR1 SGHRS and CDR2 YFSETQ. V lost 2 bases and J lost 1, with 6 bases in between. The CDR3 consists of 14 residues. This CDR3 reads CASSFVMNTGELFF. As DNA, the CDR3 is TGCGCCAGCAGCTTCGTCATGAACACCGGGGAGCTGTTTTTT.

The chain employs TRBV6-5 and TRBJ1-2; D is undetermined. Germline CDR1 MNHEY, CDR2 SVGAGI. This CDR3 region has 12 residues. V was cut by 7 bases and J by 4 bases, with 10 bases left in between. The CDR3, as DNA: TGTGCCAGCAATTTAGAGGCCTATGGCTACACCTTC. This sequence encodes CASNLEAYGYTF.